This T cell receptor (beta chain) derives from a study of molecular identifiers for immune sequencing clone quantification. TCRdb processed the PCR reads anew with MiXCR; each CDR3 protein has one entry. The sample carries fewer than 70,000 distinct CDR3 sequences, over 15% recorded once. The V gene lost 5 bases and the J gene lost 6 bases, with 7 bases spanning the gap. The CDR3 loop spans 12 amino acids. CDR1 and CDR2 from the germline V gene are SEHNR and FQNEAQ (reference sequence). Remarks on this clonotype: What it recognizes is unknown.

Overall study results and limits: Single-cell amounts of spiked Jurkat TCR RNA were reportedly detectable among approximately 1 million naive cells.

Every naive CD8 library was made from between about 18,000 and 1,100,000 sorted cells with 10%, 30% or 50% RNA. Naive CD8 T cells were sorted, and the gate applied was CD8+CD4-CCR7+CD45RA+. Sequenced: naive CD8+ T cells from blood, with Jurkat cell RNA spiked in. Subset denoted: FACS-sorted CD8+CD4-CCR7+CD45RA+ naive T cells. The receptor was derived from a human donor in good health. Some libraries in this study had Jurkat cell RNA spiked in. The chain combines TRBV7-9 with TRBJ2-2; no definite D call. This chain's CDR3 is CASSPSAGELFF. The CDR3 DNA is TGTGCCAGCAGCCCCTCAGCCGGGGAGCTGTTTTTT.